The next 26 T cell receptor beta chains were all read from a single sample in a study of T cell responses to AZD1222 COVID-19 vaccine. Data came from immunoSEQ multiplex PCR; TCRdb stores just in-frame clones and leaves some out. The sample carries roughly 100,000 clones, 87% recorded once. The sample was peripheral blood, taken 28 days after the second AZD1222 dose. Every receptor here comes from an adult who received the AZD1222 COVID-19 vaccine.

The chain has TRBV3-1 (or the pseudogene TRBV3-2) and TRBJ1-1; D remains ambiguous. The CDR3 is 14 amino acids. Between the trimmed V and J ends, which lost 3 bases and 0 bases, there was a span of 8 bases. Germline V gives CDR1 LGHDT, CDR2 YNNKEL (reference sequence). The CDR3 DNA is TGTGCCAGCAGCCACCGGGCCATGAACACTGAAGCTTTCTTT. This gives the protein CASSHRAMNTEAFF.

As regards this clone: The same CDR3 can be traced to other DNA sequences in this sample. The chain uses TRBV12-3 or TRBV12-4 and TRBJ2-1, with D hard to call. Trimming removed 3 bases from V and 4 bases from J, with 7 bases in between. The CDR3 contains 13 residues. Written as DNA, the CDR3 is TGTGCCAGCAGTTTGTGGGGATACAATGAGCAGTTCTTC. Protein: CASSLWGYNEQFF.

V gene TRBV9 combines with J gene TRBJ2-3, with D possibly TRBD1 on 5 matching bases. The germline V and J ends were trimmed by 0 bases and 3 bases, with 5 bases remaining between them. CDR1 and CDR2 from the germline V gene are SGDLS and YYNGEE. This CDR3 comprises 13 residues. The CDR3 protein is CASSVAGTDTQYF. The DNA for the CDR3 is TGTGCCAGCAGCGTAGCAGGGACAGATACGCAGTATTTT.

V and J are TRBV6-5 and TRBJ1-3; D perhaps matches TRBD1 (6 bases). The germline gives CDR1 MNHEY, CDR2 SVGAGI. The CDR3 sequence is 14 residues long. Trimming stripped 6 bases from V and 1 base from J, with 10 bases between. CDR3 protein: CASRSGESGNTIYF. In DNA form, the CDR3 reads TGTGCCAGCAGATCAGGGGAATCTGGAAACACCATATATTTT.

The chain uses TRBV5-8 and TRBJ1-5; D is perhaps TRBD1 (5 bases). The V end was cut by 4 bases, the J end by 2 bases, with 13 bases between. Germline CDR1 reads SGHTS; CDR2 reads YDEGEE. This CDR3 spans 15 amino acids. The CDR3 sequence is CASSLRGVGNQPQHF. CDR3 nucleotide sequence: TGTGCCAGCAGCCTCCGGGGGGTAGGCAATCAGCCCCAGCATTTT. Filled out from reference TRBV5-8 and TRBJ1-5, the complete variable domain reads EAGVTQSPTHLIKTRGQQATLRCSPISGHTSVYWYQQALGLGLQFLLWYDEGEERNRGNFPPRFSGRQFPNYSSELNVNALELEDSALYLCASSLRGVGNQPQHFGDGTRLSIL.

This clone is a singleton in its sample. V gene TRBV6-1 combines with J gene TRBJ2-1; weak D call: TRBD1 (5 bases). Looked up from germline, CDR1 is MNHNS and CDR2 is SASEGT. Trimming pared 1 base from V and 8 bases from J, leaving 12 bases between. This CDR3 contains 14 residues. The DNA of the CDR3 is TGTGCCAGCAGTGAAGTGGGGCGGACACATGAGCAGTTCTTC. It yields the protein CASSEVGRTHEQFF.

This sequence joins TRBV7-5 and TRBJ2-2; the table's D call, TRBD2, was not checked against the DNA. TRBV7-5 has pseudogene status. There are 18 residues in the CDR3. The CDR3, as DNA: TGTGTCAGAAGCTTATGCGGGAGGGTTATGAGGCACACCGGGGAGCTGTTTTTT. This sequence encodes CVRSLCGRVMRHTGELFF.

This chain uses TRBV9 with TRBJ2-5; 8 positions match TRBD1. The CDR3 has 14 amino acids. Germline V gives CDR1 SGDLS, CDR2 YYNGEE. V trimming: 4 bases; J trimming: 4 bases; junction bases outside the gene matches: 6. Written as DNA, the CDR3 is TGTGCCAGCAGCCGACAAGGGACAGGAGAGACCCAGTACTTC. Its translation: CASSRQGTGETQYF.

V usage is TRBV9 and J usage is TRBJ2-3; D might be TRBD2 (6 bases). Trimming left V 0 bases short and J 2 bases short, with 10 bases between. CDR1 and CDR2 (germline): SGDLS, YYNGEE. The CDR3 spans 15 residues. CDR3 sequence (DNA): TGTGCCAGCAGCGTAGAGGACTACGTCACAGATACGCAGTATTTT. Residues: CASSVEDYVTDTQYF.

The rearrangement joins TRBV5-1 to TRBJ2-3, with TRBD1 matching 9 bases. CDR3 length: 14 residues. Losses at the gene ends were 0 bases for V and 5 bases for J; bases not matched to a gene: 1. Germline V gene sequence: CDR1 SGHRS, CDR2 YFSETQ. This CDR3 is CASSLGQGGDTQYF. CDR3 bases: TGCGCCAGCAGCTTGGGACAGGGGGGAGATACGCAGTATTTT. Full variable domain (remainder filled in from reference TRBV5-1 and TRBJ2-3): KAGVTQTPRYLIKTRGQQVTLSCSPISGHRSVSWYQQTPGQGLQFLFEYFSETQRNKGNFPGRFSGRQFSNSRSEMNVSTLELGDSALYLCASSLGQGGDTQYFGPGTRLTVL.

The V gene is TRBV3-1 (or the pseudogene TRBV3-2), the J gene TRBJ2-3, with unresolved D. V shed 3 bases and J shed 0 bases, with 7 bases lying between them. CDR1 is LGHDT, CDR2 YNNKEL, per germline (reference sequence). This CDR3 has 14 amino acids. The CDR3 bases are TGTGCCAGCAGCCAGGACGCGAGCACAGATACGCAGTATTTT. Its protein product is CASSQDASTDTQYF.

This chain joins TRBV27 and TRBJ2-7; TRBD2 matches at 8 bases. Looked up from germline, CDR1 is MNHEY and CDR2 is SMNVEV (reference sequence). There are 15 residues in the CDR3. The V and J ends lost 5 bases and 4 bases, in that order; junction bases with no gene match: 10. Here the CDR3 DNA reads TGTGCCAGCAGTCGGACTAGCTTTGGGGCTTACGAGCAGTACTTC. It encodes CASSRTSFGAYEQYF.

The chain employs TRBV2 and TRBJ1-1; D remains unclear. Trimming left V 5 bases short and J 5 bases short, with 9 bases between. This CDR3 is built from 12 residues. The germline CDR1 and CDR2 sequences are SNHLY and FYNNEI. In DNA form, the CDR3 reads TGTGCCAGCAGTCGAGTGGGAACTGAAGCTTTCTTT. Its protein is CASSRVGTEAFF.

V usage is TRBV20-1 and J usage is TRBJ2-3; TRBD1 matches 7 bases. The V gene's germline CDR1 is DFQATT and CDR2 SNEGSKA (reference sequence). The CDR3 length is 15 residues. The V segment lost 3 bases and the J segment 0 bases; nucleotides outside the gene matches: 6. The CDR3 DNA reads as TGCAGTGCTAGTAGGACAGGACAAAGCACAGATACGCAGTATTTT. Translation gives CSASRTGQSTDTQYF.

The V and J genes are TRBV7-9 and TRBJ2-1; 9 nucleotides line up with TRBD1. Germline V lookup: CDR1 SEHNR, CDR2 FQNEAQ (reference sequence). The V gene end was trimmed by 5 bases and the J gene end by 0 bases; junction bases not matched to a gene: 5. The CDR3 spans 16 residues. CDR3 DNA sequence: TGTGCCAGCAGCCCAGGACAGGGGAGCTCCTACAATGAGCAGTTCTTC. This sequence encodes CASSPGQGSSYNEQFF. Full variable domain (missing parts from reference TRBV7-9 and TRBJ2-1): DTGVSQNPRHKITKRGQNVTFRCDPISEHNRLYWYRQTLGQGPEFLTYFQNEAQLEKSRLLSDRFSAERPKGSFSTLEIQRTEQGDSAMYLCASSPGQGSSYNEQFFGPGTRLTVL.

The chain joins TRBV6-5 to TRBJ2-1; 10 bases are shared with TRBD1. From germline, CDR1 is MNHEY and CDR2 SVGAGI. The length of the CDR3 is 14 residues. The CDR3 nucleotides are TGTGCAAGCTTTGCAGGACAGGGGGAATTTGAGCAGTTCTTC. Its translation is CASFAGQGEFEQFF.

The chain recombines TRBV6-1 with TRBJ2-7; 7 bases fit TRBD2. V was clipped by 1 base and J by 4 bases; unmatched bases: 7. The V gene's germline CDR1 is MNHNS and CDR2 SASEGT. The CDR3 covers 15 residues. CDR3 DNA: TGTGCCAGCAGTGAAGGCCTGGCGGGAGAGTACGAGCAGTACTTC. Translated, it gives CASSEGLAGEYEQYF.

This clone was found a few times. CDR3 protein: CAISDSGQGRTEAFF. The CDR3 region has the DNA TGTGCCATCAGTGATTCTGGACAGGGGCGGACTGAAGCTTTCTTT. The rearrangement links TRBV10-3 to TRBJ1-1; 9 positions agree with TRBD1. J lost 5 bases, V lost 3 bases, and 7 bases had no gene match. Germline V lookup: CDR1 ENHRY, CDR2 SYGVKD. This CDR3 region has 15 residues.

The V and J genes are TRBV3-1 (or the pseudogene TRBV3-2) and TRBJ2-1; the match to TRBD2 covers 10 bases. Looked up from germline, CDR1 is LGHDT and CDR2 is YNNKEL (reference sequence). This CDR3 comprises 16 residues. The V and J ends lost 4 bases and 7 bases, in that order; junction bases with no gene match: 10. DNA for the CDR3: TGTGCCAGCAGCCTCTTTAGCGGGAGGTTTGAGAATGAGCAGTTCTTC. Translation: CASSLFSGRFENEQFF.

The V call is TRBV3-1 (or the pseudogene TRBV3-2), the J call TRBJ1-4, with TRBD1 as a possible D gene (5 bases). V was cut by 4 bases and J by 1 base, with 10 bases left in between. The germline V gene has CDR1 LGHDT and CDR2 YNNKEL (reference sequence). This CDR3 region has 15 residues. The CDR3 loop reads CASSLTGQTNEKLFF. The CDR3 bases are TGTGCCAGCAGCCTCACGGGGCAAACTAATGAAAAACTGTTTTTT.

V usage is TRBV28 and J usage is TRBJ1-1, with D maybe TRBD1 (5 bases). The CDR3 runs to 18 residues. CDR1 is MDHEN, CDR2 SYDVKM, per germline. V lost 2 bases to trimming and J lost 0 bases, with 19 bases between them. Written as DNA, the CDR3 is TGTGCCAGCAGTTTAGGGGTCAGGGTAACATCGATGAACACTGAAGCTTTCTTT. Translated, it gives CASSLGVRVTSMNTEAFF.

The chain joins TRBV6-4 to TRBJ2-1; D possibly corresponds to TRBD1 (6 bases). V was trimmed by 3 bases and J by 8 bases, leaving 17 bases between them. The germline gives CDR1 MRHNA, CDR2 SNTAGT. The CDR3 length is 15 residues. The DNA of the CDR3 is TGTGCCAGCAGTGAAGCGACAGGACCCTCCTATGAGCAGTTCTTC. Protein sequence: CASSEATGPSYEQFF.

V usage is TRBV30 and J usage is TRBJ1-1; possible D gene TRBD1, 6 bases. The germline V and J ends were trimmed by 2 bases and 0 bases, with 13 bases remaining between them. The CDR3 extends over 15 amino acids. The V gene's germline CDR1 is GTSNPN and CDR2 SVGIG (reference sequence). The chain's CDR3 is CAWSTRGLMNTEAFF. CDR3 sequence (DNA): TGTGCCTGGAGTACCAGGGGCCTAATGAACACTGAAGCTTTCTTT.

The chain carries TRBV7-3 and TRBJ2-2; D remains unclear. CDR3 length: 15 residues. Germline V gene data show CDR1 as SGHTA and CDR2 as FQGTGA. The germline V and J ends were trimmed by 2 bases and 6 bases, with 13 bases remaining between them. CDR3 protein: CASSLEGRRAGELFF. CDR3 DNA: TGTGCCAGCAGCTTAGAAGGCCGGCGAGCCGGGGAGCTGTTTTTT. Complete variable domain (other parts from reference TRBV7-3 and TRBJ2-2): GAGVSQTPSNKVTEKGKYVELRCDPISGHTALYWYRQSLGQGPEFLIYFQGTGAADDSGLPNDRFFAVRPEGSVSTLKIQRTERGDSAVYLCASSLEGRRAGELFFGEGSRLTVL.

The gene calls are TRBV5-1 and TRBJ2-7, with D perhaps matching TRBD2 (6 bases). V lost 0 bases to trimming and J lost 4 bases, with 11 bases between them. This CDR3 contains 14 residues. Germline CDR1 SGHRS, CDR2 YFSETQ. The DNA of the CDR3 is TGCGCCAGCAGCTTGGATGGCGGGAAATACGAGCAGTACTTC. Translated: CASSLDGGKYEQYF.

J is TRBJ1-5 and V is TRBV2; D ambiguous. V lost 4 bases, J lost 4 bases, and 8 bases lay in between. The CDR3 has 13 residues. CDR1 is SNHLY, CDR2 FYNNEI, per germline. CDR3 sequence reads: CASSAQRNQPQHF. The CDR3 nucleotides are TGTGCCAGCAGTGCACAGAGAAATCAGCCCCAGCATTTT.